The 26 T cell receptor beta chains listed next were all sequenced from one sample in a study of molecular identifiers for immune sequencing clone quantification. Each CDR3 protein gets one entry after TCRdb re-called the PCR reads with MiXCR. The repertoire holds roughly 320,000 distinct CDR3 sequences, with roughly a quarter as singletons. Sequences were obtained from naive CD8+ T cells from blood, with Jurkat cell RNA spiked in. The subset denotes: FACS-sorted CD8+CD4-CCR7+CD45RA+ naive T cells. These receptors came from a human donor in good health. Some libraries in this study had Jurkat cell RNA spiked in.

This clonotype was observed at least ten times. This rearrangement joins TRBV4-3 to TRBJ2-7; D assignment may be TRBD1 or TRBD2 (5 bases each). CDR3 length equals 15 residues. V shed 4 bases and J shed 5 bases, with 18 bases lying between them. CDR1 and CDR2 (germline): LGHNA, YSLEER. The CDR3 sequence is CASSRDVLSVDEQYF. CDR3 sequence (DNA): TGCGCCAGCAGCCGGGACGTCTTGAGCGTCGACGAGCAGTACTTC.

This clonotype was picked up many times. This chain uses TRBV29-1 with TRBJ2-7, with D perhaps matching TRBD2 (7 bases). This CDR3 has 14 residues. Germline V gives CDR1 SQVTM, CDR2 ANQGSEA. V was cut by 6 bases and J by 2 bases, with 17 bases left in between. CDR3 loop: CSVGGGGDTYEQYF. DNA for the CDR3: TGCAGCGTGGGGGGAGGGGGAGACACCTACGAGCAGTACTTC.

This sequence joins TRBV20-1 and TRBJ1-2, with TRBD1 matching 7 bases. The CDR3 length is 18 residues. V shed 2 bases and J 4 bases; nucleotides not matched to a gene: 19. Germline CDR1 reads DFQATT; CDR2 reads SNEGSKA (reference sequence). The CDR3 nucleotides read TGCAGTGCTAGACCCTCAGGGGGTACAATGGACTTAAGCTATGGCTACACCTTC. It encodes CSARPSGGTMDLSYGYTF.

About this clonotype itself: This sequence may be a read error, since a much larger clone differs from it by one base. The chain combines TRBV24-1 with TRBJ2-1, with TRBD1 identical over 7 bases. This CDR3 comprises 11 residues. V lost 8 bases and J lost 10; bases outside the gene matches: 4. CDR1 and CDR2 from the germline V gene are KGHDR and SFDVKD. CDR3 sequence reads: CATMYRGEQFF. DNA of the CDR3: TGTGCCACCATGTACAGGGGCGAGCAGTTCTTC.

This clonotype was recorded at least ten times. The V gene is TRBV27, the J gene TRBJ1-2; D ambiguous. Trimming removed 4 bases at V and 6 bases at J, with 18 bases between. This CDR3 region has 15 residues. CDR1 MNHEY and CDR2 SMNVEV come from the germline V gene (reference sequence). CDR3 sequence reads: CASSSPYSAGNGYTF. CDR3 bases: TGTGCCAGCAGTTCCCCGTATTCGGCGGGGAATGGCTACACCTTC.

For this clonotype: A read error may explain this, as a much larger clone is one base away. The genes are TRBV28 and TRBJ2-7; D is unclear. V gave up 5 bases and J gave up 0 bases, with 20 bases separating them. Per the germline V gene, CDR1 is MDHEN and CDR2 is SYDVKM. The CDR3 is made up of 17 amino acids. In DNA, the CDR3 is TGTGCCAGCAGTAGACGGCGGCTCGTTATGGGCTCCTACGAGCAGTACTTC. Translating gives CASSRRRLVMGSYEQYF.

This clonotype was seen ten or more times. V is TRBV7-2 and J is TRBJ2-3; 7 bases match TRBD2. Germline assignment: CDR1 SGHTA and CDR2 FQGNSA. V shed 0 bases and J 2 bases; nucleotides not matched to a gene: 2. This CDR3 contains 15 residues. This CDR3 is CASSLASGYTDTQYF. DNA of the CDR3: TGTGCCAGCAGCTTAGCTAGCGGGTACACAGATACGCAGTATTTT.

Turning to this clonotype: One junction end disagrees with the germline gene, perhaps due to a read error. The chain uses TRBV13 and TRBJ2-3; D ambiguous. This CDR3 contains 11 residues. Germline assignment: CDR1 PRHDT and CDR2 FYEKMQ (reference sequence). This CDR3 is CASSTTDTRYF. CDR3 coding DNA: TGTGCCAGCAGCACAACGGATACGCGGTATTTT.

The chain couples TRBV7-6 to TRBJ2-2, with D perhaps matching TRBD1 (5 bases). The CDR3 spans 15 residues. Trimming left V 5 bases short and J 3 bases short, with 13 bases between. Germline lookup yields CDR1 SGHVS and CDR2 FNYEAQ. In DNA, the CDR3 is TGTGCCAGCAGCCACAGCGACAGTGACACCGGGGAGCTGTTTTTT. Translated: CASSHSDSDTGELFF.

The V call is TRBV30, the J call TRBJ2-4, with 8 bases that match TRBD1. Germline values: CDR1 GTSNPN, CDR2 SVGIG (reference sequence). J was trimmed by 13 bases and V by 0 bases; bases with no gene match: 5. This CDR3 is 12 amino acids long. The CDR3 loop is CAWSVAGGNQYF. CDR3 in DNA: TGTGCCTGGAGTGTAGCAGGGGGCAACCAGTACTTC.

For this clonotype: An end of the junction does not agree with germline; a read error may underlie this. The V call is TRBV11-2, the J call TRBJ2-1; D is uncertain. This CDR3 region has 15 residues. The germline V gene has CDR1 SGHAT and CDR2 FQNNGV. The chain's CDR3 is CASSSPEDANNERFF. CDR3 in DNA: TGTGCCAGCAGCTCCCCCGAGGATGCCAACAATGAGCGGTTCTTC. Complete variable domain (other parts from reference TRBV11-2 and TRBJ2-1): EAGVAQSPRYKIIEKRQSVAFWCNPISGHATLYWYQQILGQGPKLLIQFQNNGVVDDSQLPKDRFSAERLKGVDSTLKIQPAKLEDSAVYLCASSSPEDANNERFFGPGTRLTVL.

Worth noting for this clonotype: A single base separates this from a much larger clone, so it may be a read error. The conserved closing phenylalanine or tryptophan is absent in this CDR3, likely reflecting a read error. The V call is TRBV7-9, the J call TRBJ2-3; TRBD2 agrees at 7 bases. The germline V gene encodes CDR1 SEHNR and CDR2 FQNEAQ (reference sequence). Trimming removed 5 bases from V and 1 base from J; junction bases left unmatched: 9. The CDR3 consists of 16 residues. The CDR3 sequence is CASSPTSGIGTDTQYL. The CDR3 coding sequence is TGTGCCAGCAGCCCAACAAGCGGGATCGGCACAGATACGCAGTATCTT.

The J gene is TRBJ2-7, the V gene TRBV7-9; D gene ambiguous. Germline V lookup: CDR1 SEHNR, CDR2 FQNEAQ (reference sequence). The V end was cut by 5 bases, the J end by 4 bases, with 12 bases between. There are 13 residues in the CDR3. The CDR3 here is CASSSLAGYEQYF. In DNA, the CDR3 is TGTGCCAGCAGCAGCTTAGCTGGGTACGAGCAGTACTTC.

A remark on this clonotype: This sequence may be a read error, since a much larger clone differs from it by one base. The CDR3 DNA follows: TGCGCCAGCAGCTTGGGTCCGGACATACCCTATGACTACACCTTC. This translates into CASSLGPDIPYDYTF. The V call is TRBV5-1, the J call TRBJ1-2; D is perhaps TRBD1 (5 bases). From germline, CDR1 is SGHRS and CDR2 YFSETQ. This CDR3 is built from 15 residues.

This clonotype has at least ten counts. The genes are TRBV12-3 or TRBV12-4 and TRBJ2-3, with 12 bases aligning to TRBD2. The V and J ends lost 6 bases and 2 bases, in that order; junction bases with no gene match: 18. The CDR3 consists of 20 residues. The CDR3 region is CASSLSPTSGGLSDTDTQYF. DNA for the CDR3: TGTGCCAGCAGCCTCTCGCCAACTAGCGGGGGGCTGTCTGACACAGATACGCAGTATTTT.

This chain joins TRBV9 and TRBJ2-3, with D tentatively TRBD1 (6 bases). The CDR3 runs 14 residues. CDR1 is SGDLS and CDR2 is YYNGEE in the germline V gene. V shed 4 bases and J shed 3 bases, with 12 bases lying between them. The CDR3 DNA is TGTGCCAGCAGCAAAGAACAGGGTACAGATACGCAGTATTTT. Encoded protein: CASSKEQGTDTQYF.

This clonotype was detected ten times or more. The chain is built from TRBV6-1 and TRBJ2-7; D is ambiguous. Germline lookup yields CDR1 MNHNS and CDR2 SASEGT. This CDR3 contains 11 residues. V lost 3 bases and J lost 4, with 4 bases in between. DNA for the CDR3: TGTGCCAGCAGTGAGATTTACGAGCAGTACTTC. The encoded protein is CASSEIYEQYF.

Regarding this clonotype: The germline gene is not matched at one end of the junction; a read error may be the cause. The rearrangement uses TRBV27 and TRBJ2-3; 8 nucleotides agree with TRBD2. The germline gives CDR1 MNHEY, CDR2 SMNVEV (reference sequence). This CDR3 contains 16 residues. The CDR3 reads CTSSGLLAGGTDTQYF. The CDR3 bases are TGTACCAGCAGTGGCTTGTTGGCGGGAGGAACAGATACGCAGTATTTT.

About this clonotype: Being one base from a much bigger clone, this may be a read error. The genes are TRBV7-9 and TRBJ2-7; 8 bases agree with TRBD2. The CDR3 is made up of 17 amino acids. The V gene's germline CDR1 is SEHNR and CDR2 FQNEAQ (reference sequence). Trimming cost V 5 bases and J 1 base; bases outside gene matches: 13. CDR3 nucleotide sequence: TGTGCCAGCAGCCCCACGGGACTAGTGGGAGGTTCCTACGAGCAGTACTTC. Its translation is CASSPTGLVGGSYEQYF.

This clonotype was counted only a few times. The J gene is TRBJ2-7, the V gene TRBV20-1, with a weak D call TRBD1 (5 bases). The V end was cut by 1 base, the J end by 4 bases, with 11 bases between. Germline loops: CDR1 DFQATT, CDR2 SNEGSKA (reference sequence). The CDR3 is 13 amino acids. CDR3 amino acids: CSARGVGVYEQYF. Here the CDR3 DNA reads TGCAGTGCTAGAGGGGTAGGGGTATACGAGCAGTACTTC.

The chain uses TRBV24-1 and TRBJ1-5; no clear D. CDR1 is KGHDR and CDR2 is SFDVKD in the germline V gene. The V end was cut by 5 bases, the J end by 2 bases, with 9 bases between. The CDR3 extends over 14 amino acids. The CDR3 DNA reads as TGTGCCACCAGTGTTGGCGGTTGCAATCAGCCCCAGCATTTT. It codes for CATSVGGCNQPQHF.

Ten or more counts support this clonotype. V is TRBV12-3 or TRBV12-4 and J is TRBJ1-5; 8 positions agree with TRBD1. The trim removed 6 bases at V and 0 bases at J, leaving 4 bases unmatched. The CDR3 has 15 amino acids. As DNA, the CDR3 is TGTGCCAGCAGCTGGACAGGGAATAGCAATCAGCCCCAGCATTTT. Amino acids: CASSWTGNSNQPQHF.

This clonotype was counted a few times. This chain uses TRBV19 with TRBJ2-7, with TRBD1 matching over 9 bases. This CDR3 is built from 14 residues. Trimming took 9 bases from V and 3 from J; bases not matched to a gene: 9. Germline CDR1 LNHDA, CDR2 SQIVND (reference sequence). CDR3 residues: CASSLGTGNYEQYF. Written as DNA, the CDR3 is TGTGCCAGCTCACTTGGGACAGGGAACTACGAGCAGTACTTC.

The sample holds a few counts of this clonotype. This chain joins TRBV4-1 and TRBJ1-6; 7 nucleotides agree with TRBD1. Trimming removed 4 bases from V and 7 bases from J; junction bases left unmatched: 7. The germline CDR1 and CDR2 sequences are MGHRA and YSYEKL. CDR3 size: 15 residues. For the CDR3, the DNA is TGCGCCAGCAGCCCTTGGGGGACAGAAAATTCACCCCTCCACTTT. Its protein product is CASSPWGTENSPLHF.

This clonotype has a handful of counts. This sequence joins TRBV7-6 and TRBJ2-5; D is possibly TRBD1 (5 bases). Germline CDR1 SGHVS, CDR2 FNYEAQ. This CDR3 region has 15 residues. Trimming stripped 8 bases from V and 1 base from J, with 17 bases between. CDR3 loop: CASCLGRPPQETQYF. For the CDR3, the DNA is TGTGCCAGCTGCCTGGGGCGGCCACCCCAAGAGACCCAGTACTTC.

This chain connects TRBV30 to TRBJ2-1; 8 positions match TRBD2. J lost 7 bases, V lost 1 base, and 6 bases had no gene match. The CDR3 extends over 14 amino acids. Germline values: CDR1 GTSNPN, CDR2 SVGIG (reference sequence). For the CDR3, the DNA is TGTGCCTGGAGTGAAGGTCGGGGGGGTAATGAGCAGTTCTTC. Translating gives CAWSEGRGGNEQFF.